The T cell receptor beta chain described here comes from a study of breast tumors, draining lymph nodes, adjacent tissues. General observations from the study: Luminal-like breast cancer showed significantly higher tumor–nontumor repertoire similarity than basal-like. That most tumor T cells come from lymph nodes remained unproven. Findings are consistent with lymph node origin and intratumoral expansion of most tumor T cells. Compared with lymph nodes, tumors were less diverse; compared with nontumor tissue, more.

This clonotype came up many times. Its antigen is not known. TCRdb reanalysed the multiplex PCR reads using MiXCR and keeps one entry per CDR3 protein. The top ten hold 8% of the sample, which has 45,000 or so distinct CDR3 sequences, 23% seen once. This receptor was taken from a female donor with breast cancer. Some clones in this sample may be carry-over from other donors' samples. Input material: breast tumor tissue.

DNA for the CDR3: TGTGCCAGCAGTTACAAGCAGTACTCTGGAAACACCATATATTTT. Encoded protein: CASSYKQYSGNTIYF. The chain is built from TRBV6-6 and TRBJ1-3, with D unclear. Germline V lookup: CDR1 MNHNY, CDR2 SVGAGI (reference sequence). CDR3 length: 15 amino acids. V was clipped by 2 bases and J by 0 bases, with 8 bases between them.